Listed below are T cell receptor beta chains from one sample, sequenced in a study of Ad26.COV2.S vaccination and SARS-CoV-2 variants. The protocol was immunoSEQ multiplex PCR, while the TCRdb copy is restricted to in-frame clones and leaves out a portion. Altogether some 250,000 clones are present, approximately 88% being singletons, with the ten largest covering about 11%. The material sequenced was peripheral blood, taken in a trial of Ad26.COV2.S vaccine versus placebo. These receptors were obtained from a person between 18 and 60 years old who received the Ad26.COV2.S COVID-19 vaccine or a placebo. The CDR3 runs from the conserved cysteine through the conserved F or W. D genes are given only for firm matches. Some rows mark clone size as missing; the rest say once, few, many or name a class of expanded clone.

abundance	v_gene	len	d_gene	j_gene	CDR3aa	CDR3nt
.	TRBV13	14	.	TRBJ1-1	CASSPGGMNTEAFF	TGTGCCAGCAGCCCCGGAGGTATGAACACTGAAGCTTTCTTT
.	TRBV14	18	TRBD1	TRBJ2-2	CASSPGPGQGVPAGELFF	TGTGCCAGCAGCCCTGGGCCCGGACAGGGAGTACCCGCCGGGGAGCTGTTTTTT
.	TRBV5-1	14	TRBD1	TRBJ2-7	CASRQGPTVNEQYF	TGCGCCAGCAGACAGGGGCCCACGGTCAACGAGCAGTACTTC
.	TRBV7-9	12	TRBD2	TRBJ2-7	CASSPGGAEQYF	TGTGCCAGCAGCCCGGGGGGGGCCGAGCAGTACTTC
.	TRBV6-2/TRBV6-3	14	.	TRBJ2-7	CASSRGGDSYEQYF	TGTGCCAGCAGCCGGGGAGGCGACTCCTACGAGCAGTACTTC
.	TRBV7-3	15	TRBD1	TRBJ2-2	CASSLFGTGAGELFF	TGTGCCAGCAGCTTGTTTGGGACAGGGGCCGGGGAGCTGTTTTTT
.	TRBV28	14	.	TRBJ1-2	CASSPNTGLYGYTF	TGTGCCAGCAGTCCTAATACAGGGTTGTATGGCTACACCTTC
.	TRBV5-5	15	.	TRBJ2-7	CASSLAGTDSYEQYF	TGTGCCAGCAGCTTGGCCGGTACTGATTCCTACGAGCAGTACTTC
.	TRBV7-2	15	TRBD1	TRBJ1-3	CASSARGGAGNTIYF	TGTGCCAGCAGCGCCAGGGGGGGCGCTGGAAACACCATATATTTT
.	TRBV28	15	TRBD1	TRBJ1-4	CASSIGDRLNEKLFF	TGTGCCAGCAGTATAGGGGACAGACTTAATGAAAAACTGTTTTTT
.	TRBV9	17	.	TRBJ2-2	CASSVGVGGALTGELFF	TGTGCCAGCAGCGTAGGGGTAGGAGGGGCTCTGACCGGGGAGCTGTTTTTT
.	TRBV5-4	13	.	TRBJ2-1	CASSLGDYNEQFF	TGTGCCAGCAGCTTGGGGGACTACAATGAGCAGTTCTTC
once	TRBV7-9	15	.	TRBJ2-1	CASSPRGATYDEQFF	TGTGCCAGCAGCCCACGTGGGGCCACCTACGATGAGCAGTTCTTC
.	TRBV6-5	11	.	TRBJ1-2	CASKFGTGYTF	TGTGCCAGCAAGTTCGGTACTGGCTACACCTTC
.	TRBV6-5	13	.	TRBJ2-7	CASSGTSRGEQYF	TGTGCCAGCAGCGGGACATCTCGAGGCGAGCAGTACTTC
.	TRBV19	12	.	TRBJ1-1	CASSRQATEAFF	TGTGCCAGTAGTAGACAGGCCACTGAAGCTTTCTTT
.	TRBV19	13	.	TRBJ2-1	CASRPRGSNEQFF	TGTGCCAGTAGACCAAGGGGGAGCAATGAGCAGTTCTTC
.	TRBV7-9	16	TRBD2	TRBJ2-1	CASSPGDGGAYNEQFF	TGTGCCAGCAGCCCAGGAGACGGGGGGGCCTACAATGAGCAGTTCTTC
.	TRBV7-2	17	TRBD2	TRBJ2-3	CASSLGGGLVSTDTQYF	TGTGCCAGCAGCTTAGGGGGAGGGTTGGTTAGCACAGATACGCAGTATTTT
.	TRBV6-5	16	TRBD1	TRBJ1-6	CASSSHRGQNNSPLHF	TGTGCCAGCAGTTCCCACCGGGGACAGAATAATTCACCCCTCCACTTT
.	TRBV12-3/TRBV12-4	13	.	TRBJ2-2	CASTPGGNGELFF	TGTGCCAGCACCCCAGGGGGGAATGGGGAGCTGTTTTTT
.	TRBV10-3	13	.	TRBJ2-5	CAISGGVPETQYF	TGTGCCATCAGTGGCGGGGTCCCGGAGACCCAGTACTTC
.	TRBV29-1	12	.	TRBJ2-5	CSVVGQGETQYF	TGCAGCGTTGTCGGGCAGGGCGAGACCCAGTACTTC
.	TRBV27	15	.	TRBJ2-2	CATAQWDLVAGELFF	TGTGCCACCGCCCAATGGGACCTTGTGGCCGGGGAGCTGTTTTTT
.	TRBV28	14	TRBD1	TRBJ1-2	CASSSRTGLYGYTF	TGTGCCAGCAGTTCCCGGACAGGGCTTTATGGCTACACCTTC
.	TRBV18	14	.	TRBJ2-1	CASSPPNRKNEQFF	TGTGCCAGCTCACCGCCAAATAGAAAGAATGAGCAGTTCTTC
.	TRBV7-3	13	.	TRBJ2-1	CASSPIWGLEQFF	TGTGCCAGCAGCCCTATTTGGGGGCTGGAGCAGTTCTTC
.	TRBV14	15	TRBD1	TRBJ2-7	CASSYLMDRDYEQYF	TGTGCCAGCAGCTACCTTATGGACAGGGACTACGAGCAGTACTTC
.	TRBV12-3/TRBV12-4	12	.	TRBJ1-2	CASSKQGYGYTF	TGTGCCAGCAGTAAACAGGGCTATGGCTACACCTTC
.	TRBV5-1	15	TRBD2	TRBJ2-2	CASSLAGGGTGELFF	TGCGCCAGCAGCTTGGCGGGAGGGGGAACCGGGGAGCTGTTTTTT
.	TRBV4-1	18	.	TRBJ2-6	CASSYMGTDASGANVLTF	TGCGCCAGCAGCTACATGGGGACGGACGCCTCTGGGGCCAACGTCCTGACTTTC
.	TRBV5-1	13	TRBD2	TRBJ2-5	CASSPSGEETQYF	TGCGCCAGCAGCCCTAGCGGGGAAGAGACCCAGTACTTC
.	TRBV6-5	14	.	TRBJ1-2	CASTRASLNGGYTF	TGTGCCAGCACTAGGGCCAGCCTGAACGGTGGCTACACCTTC
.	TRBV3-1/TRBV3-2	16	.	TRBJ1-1	CASSQHSRTMNTEAFF	TGTGCCAGCAGCCAACACTCTCGTACCATGAACACTGAAGCTTTCTTT
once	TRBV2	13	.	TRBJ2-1	CASSEGTSNEQFF	TGTGCCAGCAGTGAGGGCACTTCTAATGAGCAGTTCTTC
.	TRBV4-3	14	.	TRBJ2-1	CASSPSYLRDEQFF	TGCGCCAGCAGCCCTAGTTATTTAAGGGATGAGCAGTTCTTC
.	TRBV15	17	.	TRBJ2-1	CATSREWTAFLDNEQFF	TGTGCCACCAGCAGAGAATGGACAGCGTTTCTGGACAATGAGCAGTTCTTC
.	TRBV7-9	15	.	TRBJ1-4	CASSLVVGPNEKLFF	TGTGCCAGCAGCTTAGTGGTAGGGCCTAATGAAAAACTGTTTTTT
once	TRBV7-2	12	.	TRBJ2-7	CASAINRADQYF	TGTGCCAGCGCGATTAACAGGGCCGATCAGTACTTC
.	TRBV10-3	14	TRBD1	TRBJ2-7	CAIGPKTGTYEQYF	TGTGCCATCGGCCCCAAGACAGGGACGTACGAGCAGTACTTC
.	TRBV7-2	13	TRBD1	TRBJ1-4	CASSRQGSEKLFF	TGTGCCAGCAGCCGACAGGGCAGCGAAAAACTGTTTTTT
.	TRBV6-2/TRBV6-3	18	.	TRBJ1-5	CASSYNPPEGRGNQPQHF	TGTGCCAGCAGTTACAACCCCCCTGAGGGAAGGGGCAATCAGCCCCAGCATTTT
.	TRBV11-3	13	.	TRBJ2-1	CASSLHLYNEQFF	TGTGCCAGCAGCTTACATCTGTACAATGAGCAGTTCTTC
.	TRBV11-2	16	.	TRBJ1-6	CASSLDSGSYNSPLHF	TGTGCCAGCAGCTTAGATTCGGGCTCCTATAATTCACCCCTCCACTTT
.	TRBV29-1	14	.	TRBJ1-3	CSVGGGAPGNTIYF	TGCAGCGTTGGCGGGGGCGCCCCTGGAAACACCATATATTTT
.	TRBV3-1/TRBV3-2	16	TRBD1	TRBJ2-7	CASSQGSGTGSYEQYF	TGTGCCAGCAGCCAAGGATCCGGGACAGGATCCTACGAGCAGTACTTC
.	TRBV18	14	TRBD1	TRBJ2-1	CASSTGTGGNEQFF	TGTGCCAGCTCAACCGGGACAGGAGGGAATGAGCAGTTCTTC
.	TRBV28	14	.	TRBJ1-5	CASSSGTGNQPQHF	TGTGCCAGCAGTTCGGGGACTGGCAATCAGCCCCAGCATTTT
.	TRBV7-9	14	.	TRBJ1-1	CASSLMAGRTEAFF	TGTGCCAGCAGCTTAATGGCAGGGAGGACTGAAGCTTTCTTT
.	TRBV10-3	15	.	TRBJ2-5	CAISESGRLKETQYF	TGTGCCATCAGTGAGTCGGGCAGACTGAAAGAGACCCAGTACTTC
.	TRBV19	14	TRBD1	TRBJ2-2	CASKTGSAPGELFF	TGTGCCAGTAAGACAGGGTCAGCCCCCGGGGAGCTGTTTTTT
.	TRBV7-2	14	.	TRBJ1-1	CASSLGPANTEAFF	TGTGCCAGCAGCTTAGGGCCGGCGAACACTGAAGCTTTCTTT
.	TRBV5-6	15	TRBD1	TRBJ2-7	CASSLQGAGSAEQYF	TGTGCCAGCAGCTTACAGGGGGCGGGTTCTGCCGAGCAGTACTTC
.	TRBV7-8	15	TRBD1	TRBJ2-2	CASSLQTGYTGELFF	TGTGCCAGCAGCTTACAGACAGGGTACACCGGGGAGCTGTTTTTT
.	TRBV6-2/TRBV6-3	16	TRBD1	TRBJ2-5	CASSSEERGLWETQYF	TGTGCCAGCAGTTCCGAGGAAAGGGGGCTCTGGGAGACCCAGTACTTC
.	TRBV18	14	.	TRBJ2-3	CASSPGTATDTQYF	TGTGCCAGCTCACCAGGGACCGCAACAGATACGCAGTATTTT
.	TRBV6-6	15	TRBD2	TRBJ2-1	CASTFSSGVGNEQFF	TGTGCCAGCACCTTCTCGAGCGGGGTTGGTAATGAGCAGTTCTTC
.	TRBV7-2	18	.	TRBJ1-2	CASSFRDMGGRFNYGYTF	TGTGCCAGCAGTTTCCGAGACATGGGGGGGCGCTTTAACTATGGCTACACCTTC
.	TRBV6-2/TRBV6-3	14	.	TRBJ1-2	CASSSPPSGYGYTF	TGTGCCAGCAGCTCGCCACCTTCAGGCTATGGCTACACCTTC